Following are 10 T cell receptor beta chains from one sample sequenced in a study of OX40 agonist ivuxolimab in advanced cancers. Here immunoSEQ multiplex PCR was the method, and the copy in TCRdb shows in-frame clones only, minus some. Among more than 45,000 clones listed, roughly 91% were seen once. Here the sequenced sample was CD4+ or CD8+ T cells sorted from blood, taken in a trial of the OX40 agonist ivuxolimab. The receptors come from an adult with an advanced solid tumor such as melanoma, head and neck, liver or kidney cancer.

The chain has TRBV5-1 and TRBJ2-7; 10 positions agree with TRBD2. The CDR3 covers 13 residues. V lost 9 bases to trimming and J lost 2 bases; unmatched junction nucleotides: 5. The germline V gene encodes CDR1 SGHRS and CDR2 YFSETQ. As DNA, the CDR3 is TGCGCCAAACCGACTAGCGGGCCCTACGAGCAGTACGTC. Residues: CAKPTSGPYEQYV.

The V and J genes are TRBV11-2 and TRBJ1-1; 7 bases agree with TRBD1. CDR1 SGHAT and CDR2 FQNNGV come from the germline V gene. With 3 bases clipped from V and 6 bases from J, the junction kept 7 bases outside the gene matches. The CDR3 runs to 14 residues. CDR3 DNA: TGTGCCAGCAGCTTCACCAGGGGGGGTCCTGAAGCTTTCTTT. As protein: CASSFTRGGPEAFF.

The chain carries TRBV7-8 and TRBJ2-7, with D maybe TRBD1 (5 bases). This CDR3 has 9 amino acids. Germline assignment: CDR1 SGHVS and CDR2 FQNEAQ. The CDR3 DNA is TGTGCCAGCAGCCCACCAGGGCAGGTC. Translated: CASSPPGQV.

V gene TRBV28 combines with J gene TRBJ2-2; D unclear. In germline, CDR1 is MDHEN, CDR2 SYDVKM. This CDR3 has 12 amino acids. V was pared by 7 bases and J by 0 bases, with 3 bases between. The CDR3 loop reads CASNANTGELFF. In DNA form, the CDR3 reads TGTGCCAGCAATGCGAACACCGGGGAGCTGTTTTTT.

The chain links TRBV7-9 to TRBJ2-2; D is uncertain. The V gene's germline CDR1 is SEHNR and CDR2 FQNEAQ (reference sequence). V lost 5 bases and J lost 0, with 7 bases in between. The CDR3 is 14 amino acids. This CDR3 is CASSAVSNTGELFF. In DNA form, the CDR3 reads TGTGCCAGCAGCGCCGTCTCGAACACCGGGGAGCTGTTTTTT.

The chain carries TRBV19 and TRBJ2-7; 13 nucleotides line up with TRBD2. Germline lookup yields CDR1 LNHDA and CDR2 SQIVND (reference sequence). The ends lost 6 bases at V and 2 bases at J; junction bases unmatched: 4. There are 15 residues in the CDR3. CDR3 sequence (DNA): TGTGCCAGTAGGGGACTAGCGGGGCGACCCTACGAGCAGTACGTC. It encodes CASRGLAGRPYEQYV.

This clone was seen more than once but under ten times. The V and J genes are TRBV6-1 and TRBJ1-1; weak D call: TRBD1 (5 bases). V was cut by 3 bases and J by 5 bases, with 13 bases left in between. CDR1 MNHNS and CDR2 SASEGT come from the germline V gene. This CDR3 contains 14 residues. The chain's CDR3 is CASSEGLGETEAFF. The CDR3 DNA reads as TGTGCCAGCAGTGAGGGACTGGGGGAGACTGAAGCTTTCTTT.

This clone was seen a single time. The chain combines TRBV19 with TRBJ1-2; TRBD1 might be the D (6 bases). The CDR3 runs to 13 residues. The ends were cut back, 3 bases at V and 2 bases at J, with 7 bases in the middle. CDR1 is LNHDA and CDR2 is SQIVND in the germline V gene (reference sequence). The CDR3 region has the DNA TGTGCCAGTAGTATGACAGGAAACTATGGCTACACCTTC. Translated, it gives CASSMTGNYGYTF.

This chain links TRBV15 with TRBJ2-5; 7 bases are a match to TRBD2. Germline V gene lookup returns CDR1 LNHNV and CDR2 YYDKDF (reference sequence). V was clipped by 3 bases and J by 2 bases; unmatched bases: 9. The CDR3 contains 16 residues. The DNA of the CDR3 is TGTGCCACCAGCAGGGCCCCGGGGGGTCGACAAGAGACCCAGTACTTC. Amino acids: CATSRAPGGRQETQYF. The whole variable domain, remainder taken from reference TRBV15 and TRBJ2-5, is DAMVIQNPRYQVTQFGKPVTLSCSQTLNHNVMYWYQQKSSQAPKLLFHYYDKDFNNEADTPDNFQSRRPNTSFCFLDIRSPGLGDTAMYLCATSRAPGGRQETQYFGPGTRLLVL.

CDR3 sequence: CASSLRTNYGYTF. Written as DNA, the CDR3 is TGTGCCAGCAGCTTAAGGACAAACTATGGCTACACCTTC. The chain employs TRBV7-9 and TRBJ1-2; tentatively, D is TRBD1 (5 bases). CDR1 is SEHNR, CDR2 FQNEAQ, per germline (reference sequence). This CDR3 contains 13 residues. The V end lost 2 bases, the J end lost 2 bases, and 6 bases lay between the germline ends.